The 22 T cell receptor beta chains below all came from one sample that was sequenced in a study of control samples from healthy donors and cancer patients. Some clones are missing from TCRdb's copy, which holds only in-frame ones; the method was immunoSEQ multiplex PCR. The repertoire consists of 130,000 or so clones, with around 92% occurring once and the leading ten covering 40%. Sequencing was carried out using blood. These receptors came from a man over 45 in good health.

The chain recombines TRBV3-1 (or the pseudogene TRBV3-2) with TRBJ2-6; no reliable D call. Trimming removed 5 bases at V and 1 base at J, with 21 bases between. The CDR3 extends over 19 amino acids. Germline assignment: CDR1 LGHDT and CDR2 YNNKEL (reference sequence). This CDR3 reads CASSERRQFGPSGANVLTF. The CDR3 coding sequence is TGTGCCAGCAGCGAAAGACGCCAGTTCGGGCCTTCTGGGGCCAACGTCCTGACTTTC.

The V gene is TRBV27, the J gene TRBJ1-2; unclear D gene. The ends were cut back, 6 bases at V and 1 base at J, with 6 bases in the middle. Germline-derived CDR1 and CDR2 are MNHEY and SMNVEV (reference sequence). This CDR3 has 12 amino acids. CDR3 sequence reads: CASSRNNYGYTF. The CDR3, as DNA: TGTGCCAGCAGCCGTAATAACTATGGCTACACCTTC.

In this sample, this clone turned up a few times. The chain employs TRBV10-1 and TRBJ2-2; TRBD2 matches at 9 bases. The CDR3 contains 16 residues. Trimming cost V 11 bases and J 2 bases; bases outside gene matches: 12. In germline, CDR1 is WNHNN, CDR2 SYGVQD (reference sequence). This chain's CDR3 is CAPRLRAGGNTGELFF. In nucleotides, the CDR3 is TGCGCCCCCCGCCTCAGAGCGGGGGGTAACACCGGGGAGCTGTTTTTT.

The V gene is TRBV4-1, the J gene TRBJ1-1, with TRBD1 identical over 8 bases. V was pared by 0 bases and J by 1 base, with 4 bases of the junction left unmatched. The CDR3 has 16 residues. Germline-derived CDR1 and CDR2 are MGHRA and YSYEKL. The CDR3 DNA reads TGCGCCAGCAGCCAAGAGACAGGGGCCGGGAACACTGAAGCTTTCTTT. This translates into CASSQETGAGNTEAFF.

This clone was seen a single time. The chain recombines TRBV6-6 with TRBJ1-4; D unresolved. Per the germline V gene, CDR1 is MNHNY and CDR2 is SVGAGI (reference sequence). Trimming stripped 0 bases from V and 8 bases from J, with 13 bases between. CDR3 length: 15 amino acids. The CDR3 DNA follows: TGTGCCAGCAGTTACTCGAAGATAGCGGAGGAAAAACTGTTTTTT. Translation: CASSYSKIAEEKLFF.

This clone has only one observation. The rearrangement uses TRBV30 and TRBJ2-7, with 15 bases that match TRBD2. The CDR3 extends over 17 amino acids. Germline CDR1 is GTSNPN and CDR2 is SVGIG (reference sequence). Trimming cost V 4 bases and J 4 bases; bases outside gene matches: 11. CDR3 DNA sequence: TGTGCCTGGAACCTATTTGTCGGGACTAGCGGGGGGTACGAGCAGTACTTC. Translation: CAWNLFVGTSGGYEQYF.

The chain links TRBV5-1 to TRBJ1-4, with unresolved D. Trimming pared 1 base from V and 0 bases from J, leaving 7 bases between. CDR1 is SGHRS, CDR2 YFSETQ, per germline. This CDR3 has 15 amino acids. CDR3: CASSLLGSTNEKLFF. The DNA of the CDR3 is TGCGCCAGCAGCTTGTTGGGCTCAACTAATGAAAAACTGTTTTTT.

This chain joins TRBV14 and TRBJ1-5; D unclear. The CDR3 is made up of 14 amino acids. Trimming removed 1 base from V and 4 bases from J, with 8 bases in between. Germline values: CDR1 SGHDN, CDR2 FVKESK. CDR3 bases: TGTGCCAGCAGCCAAGGCCCTGGGAATCAGCCCCAGCATTTT. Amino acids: CASSQGPGNQPQHF.

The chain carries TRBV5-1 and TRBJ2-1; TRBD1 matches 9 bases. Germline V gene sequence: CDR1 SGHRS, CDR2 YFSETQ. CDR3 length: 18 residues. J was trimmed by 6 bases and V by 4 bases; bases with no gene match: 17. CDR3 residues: CASSVLGGGGTGTNEQFF. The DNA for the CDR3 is TGCGCCAGCAGCGTCTTGGGAGGGGGGGGGACAGGGACCAATGAGCAGTTCTTC. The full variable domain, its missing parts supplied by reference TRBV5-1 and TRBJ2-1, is KAGVTQTPRYLIKTRGQQVTLSCSPISGHRSVSWYQQTPGQGLQFLFEYFSETQRNKGNFPGRFSGRQFSNSRSEMNVSTLELGDSALYLCASSVLGGGGTGTNEQFFGPGTRLTVL.

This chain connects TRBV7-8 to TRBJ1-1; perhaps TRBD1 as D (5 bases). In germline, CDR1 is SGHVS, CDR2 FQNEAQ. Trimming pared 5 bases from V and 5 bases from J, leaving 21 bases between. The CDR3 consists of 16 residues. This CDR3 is CASSPRGGAEGTEAFF. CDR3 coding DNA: TGTGCCAGCAGCCCCCGAGGCGGGGCGGAGGGTACTGAAGCTTTCTTT.

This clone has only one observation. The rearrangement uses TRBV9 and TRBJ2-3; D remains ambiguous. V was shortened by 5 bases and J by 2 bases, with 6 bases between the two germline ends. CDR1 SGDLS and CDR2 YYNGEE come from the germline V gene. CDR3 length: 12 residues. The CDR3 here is CASSEYTDTQYF. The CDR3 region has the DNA TGTGCCAGCAGTGAGTACACAGATACGCAGTATTTT.

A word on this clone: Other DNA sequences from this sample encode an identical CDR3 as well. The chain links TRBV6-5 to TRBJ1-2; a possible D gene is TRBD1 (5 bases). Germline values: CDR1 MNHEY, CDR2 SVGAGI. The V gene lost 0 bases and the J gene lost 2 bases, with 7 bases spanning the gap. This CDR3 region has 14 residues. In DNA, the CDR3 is TGTGCCAGCAGTTACTCCGGGGGGAACTATGGCTACACCTTC. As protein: CASSYSGGNYGYTF.

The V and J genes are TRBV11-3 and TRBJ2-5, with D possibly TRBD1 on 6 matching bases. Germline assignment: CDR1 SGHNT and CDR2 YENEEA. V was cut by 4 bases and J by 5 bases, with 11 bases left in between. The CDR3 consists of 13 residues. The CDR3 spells CASSSGQYETQYF. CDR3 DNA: TGTGCCAGCAGCTCAGGACAGTATGAGACCCAGTACTTC.

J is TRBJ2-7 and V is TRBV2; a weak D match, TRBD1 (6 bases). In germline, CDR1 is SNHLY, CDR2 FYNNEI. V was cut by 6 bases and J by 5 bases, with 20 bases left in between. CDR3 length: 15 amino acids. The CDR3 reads CASSDPGTRDDEQYF. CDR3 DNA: TGTGCCAGCAGCGACCCCGGGACAAGGGACGACGAGCAGTACTTC.

Here the CDR3 reads CASSIETARGYTF. The CDR3 DNA sequence: TGTGCCAGTAGTATCGAGACCGCACGGGGCTACACCTTC. The rearrangement joins TRBV19 to TRBJ1-2; D gene ambiguous. Germline CDR1 LNHDA, CDR2 SQIVND (reference sequence). Trimming removed 3 bases at V and 8 bases at J, with 13 bases between. CDR3 length equals 13 residues.

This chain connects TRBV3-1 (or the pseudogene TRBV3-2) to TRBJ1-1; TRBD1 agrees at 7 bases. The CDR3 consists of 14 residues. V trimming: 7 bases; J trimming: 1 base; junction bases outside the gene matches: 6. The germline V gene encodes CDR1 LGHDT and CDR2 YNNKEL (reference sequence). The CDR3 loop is CASMGRDRNTEAFF. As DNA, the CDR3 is TGTGCCAGCATGGGCCGGGACAGGAACACTGAAGCTTTCTTT.

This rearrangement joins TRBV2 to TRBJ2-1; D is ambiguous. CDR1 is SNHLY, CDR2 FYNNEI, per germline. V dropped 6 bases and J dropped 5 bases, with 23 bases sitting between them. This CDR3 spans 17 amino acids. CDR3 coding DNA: TGTGCCAGCAGCCTTGTAATGATCCGAACAGAAAACAATGAGCAGTTCTTC. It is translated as CASSLVMIRTENNEQFF.

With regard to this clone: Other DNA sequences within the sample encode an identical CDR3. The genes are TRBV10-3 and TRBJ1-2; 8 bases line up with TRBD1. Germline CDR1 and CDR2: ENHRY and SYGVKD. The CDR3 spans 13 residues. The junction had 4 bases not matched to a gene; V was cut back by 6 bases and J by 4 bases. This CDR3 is CAISGQGGYGYTF. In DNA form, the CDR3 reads TGTGCCATCAGCGGACAGGGAGGCTATGGCTACACCTTC.

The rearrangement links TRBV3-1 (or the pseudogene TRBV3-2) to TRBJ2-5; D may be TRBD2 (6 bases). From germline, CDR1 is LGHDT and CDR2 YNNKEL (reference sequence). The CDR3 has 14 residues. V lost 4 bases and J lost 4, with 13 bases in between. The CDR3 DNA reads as TGTGCCAGCAGCCGGCTAAACGGGGGAGAGACCCAGTACTTC. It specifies CASSRLNGGETQYF.

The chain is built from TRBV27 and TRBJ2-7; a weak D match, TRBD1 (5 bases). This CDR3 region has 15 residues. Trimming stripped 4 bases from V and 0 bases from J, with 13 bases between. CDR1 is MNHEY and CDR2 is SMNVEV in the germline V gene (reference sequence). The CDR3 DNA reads TGTGCCAGCAGTTACCAGGGCCTCGGCTCCTACGAGCAGTACTTC. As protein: CASSYQGLGSYEQYF.

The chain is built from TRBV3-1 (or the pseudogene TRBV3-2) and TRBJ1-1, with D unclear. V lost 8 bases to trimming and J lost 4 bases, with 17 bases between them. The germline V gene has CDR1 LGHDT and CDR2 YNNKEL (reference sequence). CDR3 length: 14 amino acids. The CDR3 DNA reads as TGTGCCAGCCTCCCTAGGGAGGGATGCACTGAAGCTTTCTTT. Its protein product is CASLPREGCTEAFF.

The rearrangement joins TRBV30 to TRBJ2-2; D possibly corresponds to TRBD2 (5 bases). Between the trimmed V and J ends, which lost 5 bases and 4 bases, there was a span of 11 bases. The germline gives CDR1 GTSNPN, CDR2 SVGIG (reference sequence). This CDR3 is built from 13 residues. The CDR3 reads CAWGPAGTGELFF. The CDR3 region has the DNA TGTGCCTGGGGGCCCGCGGGCACCGGGGAGCTGTTTTTT.